These T cell receptor beta chains were read from a single sample in a study of blood T cell repertoires in COVID-19. Sequencing was performed with immunoSEQ multiplex PCR; in TCRdb, only in-frame clones are kept and a portion is missing. This table has roughly 200,000 clones, roughly 88% appearing once. Sequenced: peripheral blood. These receptors were collected from a man aged 60 to 69 with acute or convalescent COVID-19. Both conserved end residues are part of each CDR3. Fields, in order: CDR3 protein, CDR3 DNA, CDR3 length, J gene, clone size, V gene, D gene. D genes are given only for firm matches. The size of a clone is reported for some rows only, either as once, few or many, or as a class for expanded clones.

CASSLWRGGANVLTF TGTGCCAGCAGTTTATGGAGAGGTGGGGCCAACGTCCTGACTTTC 15 TRBJ2-6 . TRBV27 .
CASTRDSYEQYF TGTGCCAGCACCAGGGACAGCTACGAGCAGTACTTC 12 TRBJ2-7 few TRBV28 TRBD1
CASTHPGEQF TGTGCCAGCACTCATCCTGGGGAGCAATTC 10 TRBJ2-7 . TRBV6-5 .
CASSSRLASEQYF TGTGCCAGCAGTTCCCGACTAGCATCCGAGCAGTACTTC 13 TRBJ2-7 . TRBV27 TRBD2
CSVDLDRVLQTQYF TGCAGCGTTGACCTGGACAGGGTCCTGCAGACCCAGTACTTC 14 TRBJ2-5 . TRBV29-1 TRBD1
CASSLTGGAYEQYF TGTGCCAGCAGCTTAACAGGGGGAGCCTACGAGCAGTACTTC 14 TRBJ2-7 . TRBV5-6 TRBD1
CASSNRDRRTYEQYF TGTGCCAGCAGTAATCGGGACAGGCGCACCTACGAGCAGTACTTC 15 TRBJ2-7 . TRBV6-2/TRBV6-3 TRBD1
CASSLGGGTDTQYF TGTGCCAGCAGCTTAGGGGGGGGCACAGATACGCAGTATTTT 14 TRBJ2-3 . TRBV11-2 .
CSVRENRGHNQPQHF TGCAGCGTACGTGAAAACAGGGGCCACAATCAGCCCCAGCATTTT 15 TRBJ1-5 . TRBV29-1 TRBD1
CASSMDSVDGPYEQYF TGTGCCAGTAGTATGGACAGTGTTGACGGACCCTACGAGCAGTACTTC 16 TRBJ2-7 . TRBV19 .
CASSLGGTGRANEQFF TGCGCCAGCAGCTTGGGTGGGACAGGGAGGGCCAATGAGCAGTTCTTC 16 TRBJ2-1 . TRBV5-1 TRBD1
CASSLGYSNQPQHF TGCGCCAGCAGCTTGGGTTATAGCAATCAGCCCCAGCATTTT 14 TRBJ1-5 . TRBV5-1 .
CAIKAVSDTGELFF TGTGCCATCAAGGCAGTCAGCGACACCGGGGAGCTGTTTTTT 14 TRBJ2-2 few TRBV10-3 .
CASSPKTGTGYTF TGTGCCAGCTCACCAAAGACAGGGACCGGCTACACCTTC 13 TRBJ1-2 . TRBV18 TRBD1
CASSFGTGDNEQFF TGTGCCAGCAGTTTTGGGACAGGGGACAATGAGCAGTTCTTC 14 TRBJ2-1 . TRBV28 TRBD1